These 4 T cell receptor beta chains share one sample of origin, sequenced in a study of long-term antiretroviral therapy in people with HIV. Survey level was the resolution at which the v3.0 immunoSEQ assay ran. Some clones are missing from TCRdb's copy, which holds only in-frame ones; the method was immunoSEQ multiplex PCR. The table has about 32,000 clones, around 97% seen once. The material sequenced was unsorted PBMCs, taken 7.6 years after starting antiretroviral therapy. Source of these receptors: a man aged 30 to 45 with HIV.

The V gene is TRBV2, the J gene TRBJ2-2; tentatively, D is TRBD1 or TRBD2 (5 bases each). V lost 3 bases and J 7 bases, leaving 15 bases between the germline ends. Per germline, CDR1 SNHLY and CDR2 FYNNEI. This CDR3 region has 15 residues. The CDR3 protein is CASSEGVTAFGELFF. Here the CDR3 DNA reads TGTGCCAGCAGTGAGGGGGTAACAGCCTTCGGGGAGCTGTTTTTT. Based on the CDR3 plus reference TRBV2 and TRBJ2-2, the full variable domain is EPEVTQTPSHQVTQMGQEVILRCVPISNHLYFYWYRQILGQKVEFLVSFYNNEISEKSEIFDDQFSVERPDGSNFTLKIRSTKLEDSAMYFCASSEGVTAFGELFFGEGSRLTVL.

This chain connects TRBV28 to TRBJ1-4; a possible D gene is TRBD1 (6 bases). The CDR3 consists of 15 residues. Germline CDR1 reads MDHEN; CDR2 reads SYDVKM. V gave up 3 bases and J gave up 2 bases, with 10 bases separating them. This CDR3 reads CASSFGGATNEKLFF. The CDR3 coding sequence is TGTGCCAGCAGTTTTGGGGGGGCTACTAATGAAAAACTGTTTTTT.

This chain joins TRBV2 and TRBJ2-2, with a possible D match to TRBD2 (5 bases). Germline CDR1 and CDR2: SNHLY and FYNNEI. The CDR3 totals 12 residues. Deletions cut 11 bases from V and 5 bases from J, with 12 bases between. Here the CDR3 DNA reads TGTGCCGGGCCGGGAAAGACCGGGGAGCTGTTTTTT. It translates to CAGPGKTGELFF.

The V and J genes are TRBV6-1 and TRBJ1-3; weak D call: TRBD1 (5 bases). From germline, CDR1 is MNHNS and CDR2 SASEGT. The CDR3 contains 12 residues. V was trimmed by 7 bases and J by 4 bases, leaving 8 bases between them. CDR3 sequence reads: CASTRAGNTIYF. The CDR3 bases are TGTGCCAGCACCAGGGCCGGAAACACCATATATTTT.